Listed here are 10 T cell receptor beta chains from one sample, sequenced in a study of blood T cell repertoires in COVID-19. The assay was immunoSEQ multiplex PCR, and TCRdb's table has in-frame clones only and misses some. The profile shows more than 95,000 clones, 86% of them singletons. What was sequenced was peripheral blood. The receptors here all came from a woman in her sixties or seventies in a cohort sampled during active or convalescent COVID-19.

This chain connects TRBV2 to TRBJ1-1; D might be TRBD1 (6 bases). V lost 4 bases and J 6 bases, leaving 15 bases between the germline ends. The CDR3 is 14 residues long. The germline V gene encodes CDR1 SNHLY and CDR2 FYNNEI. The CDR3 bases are TGTGCCAGCAGTGCCCACAGGGCCCAGGCTGAAGCTTTCTTT. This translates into CASSAHRAQAEAFF.

In DNA, the CDR3 is TGCGCCAGCAGCGAAGGGACAGGGGCGGAGGAGCAGTACTTC. Amino acid sequence: CASSEGTGAEEQYF. The chain joins TRBV5-1 to TRBJ2-7; 10 bases agree with TRBD1. The CDR3 is 14 amino acids. The trim removed 4 bases at V and 7 bases at J, leaving 8 bases unmatched. Germline V lookup: CDR1 SGHRS, CDR2 YFSETQ.

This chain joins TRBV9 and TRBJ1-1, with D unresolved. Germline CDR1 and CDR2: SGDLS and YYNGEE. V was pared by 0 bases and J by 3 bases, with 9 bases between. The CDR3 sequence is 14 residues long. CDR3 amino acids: CASSVVPGDTEAFF. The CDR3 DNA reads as TGTGCCAGCAGCGTAGTTCCCGGGGACACTGAAGCTTTCTTT.

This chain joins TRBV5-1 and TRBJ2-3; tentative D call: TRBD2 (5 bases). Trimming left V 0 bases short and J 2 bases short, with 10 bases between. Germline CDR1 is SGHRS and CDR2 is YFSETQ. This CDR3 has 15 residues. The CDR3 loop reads CASSLAPAATDTQYF. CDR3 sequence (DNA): TGCGCCAGCAGCTTGGCCCCAGCGGCCACAGATACGCAGTATTTT.

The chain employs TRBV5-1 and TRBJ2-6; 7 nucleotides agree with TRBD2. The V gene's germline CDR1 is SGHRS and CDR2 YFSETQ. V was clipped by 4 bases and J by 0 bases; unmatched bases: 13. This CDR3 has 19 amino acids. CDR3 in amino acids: CASSLSSRLAGSGANVLTF. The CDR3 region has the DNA TGCGCCAGCAGCCTCAGTTCGCGACTAGCAGGCTCTGGGGCCAACGTCCTGACTTTC.

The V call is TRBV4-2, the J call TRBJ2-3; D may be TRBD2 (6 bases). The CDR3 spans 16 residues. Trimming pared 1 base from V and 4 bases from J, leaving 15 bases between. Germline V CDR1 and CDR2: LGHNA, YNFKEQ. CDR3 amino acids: CASSQVHRGIADTQYF. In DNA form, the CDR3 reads TGTGCCAGCAGCCAAGTTCATCGGGGGATCGCAGATACGCAGTATTTT.

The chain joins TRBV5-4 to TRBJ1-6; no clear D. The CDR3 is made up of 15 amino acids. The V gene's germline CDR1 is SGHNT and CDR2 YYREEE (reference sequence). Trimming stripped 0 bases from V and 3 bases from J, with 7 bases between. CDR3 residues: CASSLGGRYNSPLHF. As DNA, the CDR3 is TGTGCCAGCAGCTTGGGAGGGCGCTATAATTCACCCCTCCACTTT.

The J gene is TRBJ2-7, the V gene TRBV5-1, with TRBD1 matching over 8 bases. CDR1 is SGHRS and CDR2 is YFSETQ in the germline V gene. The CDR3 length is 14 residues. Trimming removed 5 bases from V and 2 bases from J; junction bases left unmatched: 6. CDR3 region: CASRPGGPPYEQYF. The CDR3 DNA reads TGCGCCAGCAGGCCAGGGGGCCCTCCCTACGAGCAGTACTTC.

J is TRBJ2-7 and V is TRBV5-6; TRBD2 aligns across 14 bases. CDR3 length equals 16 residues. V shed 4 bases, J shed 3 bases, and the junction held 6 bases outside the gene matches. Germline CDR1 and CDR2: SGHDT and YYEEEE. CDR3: CASSVLGTSGSYEQYF. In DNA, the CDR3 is TGTGCCAGCAGCGTACTCGGGACTAGCGGGAGCTACGAGCAGTACTTC.

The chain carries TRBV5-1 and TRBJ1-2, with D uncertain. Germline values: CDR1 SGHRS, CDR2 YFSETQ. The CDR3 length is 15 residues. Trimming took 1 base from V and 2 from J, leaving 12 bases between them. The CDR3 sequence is CASSLSQVNNYGYTF. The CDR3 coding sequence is TGCGCCAGCAGCTTGAGCCAGGTTAACAACTATGGCTACACCTTC.